Included here is one TCR beta chain sequence, with context. The antigen remains unidentified. Vbeta (60) and Jbeta (13) primers were used in the PCR. Authors' processing steps: Some 9.9 million shared chains were among some 75 million unique TCR beta chains counted in a later analysis. The data were produced by immunoSEQ multiplex PCR, yet TCRdb's version contains in-frame clones alone and is incomplete. V, J and clone size reflect that table, while D and trimming were determined from the DNA. The table shows under 200,000 clones, with approximately 81% occurring only once. These data come from a study of cytomegalovirus exposure and HLA in healthy donors. Whole-study context: A data release that came early held some 84 million unique TCRs from HLA-typed donors. Notes on the study in general: A later analysis, which compared TCR beta chains of equal frequency, found the HLA-associated ones more clonally expanded.

Germline V gene lookup returns CDR1 SEHNR and CDR2 FQNEAQ (reference sequence). Trimming took 10 bases from V and 0 from J, leaving 22 bases between them. The CDR3 runs 17 residues. The rearrangement joins TRBV7-9 to TRBJ2-1; D perhaps matches TRBD1 (6 bases). The TCR comes from a woman younger than 45 in good health and CMV-seropositive. Input material: PBMCs. In DNA, the CDR3 is TGTGCCACCCCGAGCTCTTACCAGGGGAGCTCCTACAATGAGCAGTTCTTC. It specifies CATPSSYQGSSYNEQFF.